Only a few counts were recorded for the clone carrying this TCR beta chain. Its specificity is not known. At one end the junction does not follow the germline gene, possibly because of a read error. This sample was taken from a study of post-analysis software for immune sequencing data. Study in general: Recorded disease courses covered relapsing-remitting, secondary progressive and progressive-relapsing multiple sclerosis. Some patients had no subtype annotation.

The study, taken as a whole, reports: In patients, TRBV5-6, TRBV5-1 and TRBV20-1 belonged to roughly five TRBV segments found more frequently than in controls. Those with multiple sclerosis, the patient group, showed significantly lower normalized Chao1 diversity than controls.

Germline CDR1 is SSHAT and CDR2 is FNYEAQ (reference sequence). This CDR3 has 13 amino acids. Unique molecular identifiers were built into the TCR beta cDNA libraries. With roughly 0.9 to 10 million T cells as the source, approximately 450,000 cDNA molecules resulted. TCRdb reprocessed the PCR reads with MiXCR, giving one entry per CDR3 protein. The table records hundreds of thousands of distinct CDR3 sequences, roughly 47% of them present only once. The source is a girl aged 5-17 years with multiple sclerosis. J is TRBJ2-1 and V is TRBV7-7; perhaps TRBD1 as D (5 bases). The sample comprised blood. The CDR3 here is CASSLERGQIQFF. CDR3 coding DNA: TGTGCTAGCAGCTTAGAAAGGGGTCAGATACAGTTCTTC.